A single sample is the source of the 10 T cell receptor beta chains below, sequenced in a study of CD8 T cells in ankylosing spondylitis. TCRdb called the 5' RACE reads again in MiXCR, with one record for every CDR3 protein. The sample records 300,000 to 400,000 distinct CDR3 sequences, 20% being singletons. The sample comprised blood, either unsorted or a sorted T cell fraction (not recorded which). Source of these receptors: a male donor with ankylosing spondylitis or in good health (not recorded which).

The chain is built from TRBV4-2 and TRBJ2-1; tentative D call: TRBD2 (6 bases). Germline CDR1 and CDR2: LGHNA and YNFKEQ. The V end lost 0 bases, the J end lost 0 bases, and 15 bases lay between the germline ends. This CDR3 is 18 amino acids long. For the CDR3, the DNA is TGTGCCAGCAGCCAAGATCCCACGGCGGGGAGCTCCTACAATGAGCAGTTCTTC. This sequence encodes CASSQDPTAGSSYNEQFF.

The V and J genes are TRBV19 and TRBJ2-3; 10 bases agree with TRBD1. The ends lost 0 bases at V and 4 bases at J; junction bases unmatched: 1. Germline CDR1 reads LNHDA; CDR2 reads SQIVND (reference sequence). CDR3 length equals 15 residues. The CDR3 sequence is CASSIEDRGADTQYF. The DNA for the CDR3 is TGTGCCAGTAGTATAGAGGACAGGGGGGCAGATACGCAGTATTTT. The full variable domain, rest sourced from reference TRBV19 and TRBJ2-3, is DGGITQSPKYLFRKEGQNVTLSCEQNLNHDAMYWYRQDPGQGLRLIYYSQIVNDFQKGDIAEGYSVSREKKESFPLTVTSAQKNPTAFYLCASSIEDRGADTQYFGPGTRLTVL.

J is TRBJ2-2 and V is TRBV7-6, with a weak D call TRBD2 (6 bases). The CDR3 length is 15 residues. Germline V CDR1 and CDR2: SGHVS, FNYEAQ. Trimming stripped 1 base from V and 6 bases from J, with 12 bases between. The CDR3 reads CASSLDRLGSGELFF. CDR3 DNA sequence: TGTGCCAGCAGCTTAGACAGACTAGGCTCCGGGGAGCTGTTTTTT.

CDR3 in amino acids: CASSLALAGDYNEQFF. The DNA of the CDR3 is TGTGCCAGCAGTTTAGCGCTAGCGGGGGACTACAATGAGCAGTTCTTC. The gene calls are TRBV12-3 or TRBV12-4 and TRBJ2-1; TRBD2 aligns across 10 bases. CDR3 length: 16 amino acids. V shed 0 bases, J shed 3 bases, and the junction held 2 bases outside the gene matches.

This clonotype was observed a few times. J is TRBJ2-1 and V is TRBV9; possibly TRBD2 for D (5 bases). Germline loops: CDR1 SGDLS, CDR2 YYNGEE. The V and J ends lost 3 bases and 0 bases respectively, with 16 bases between them. This CDR3 comprises 17 residues. The CDR3 protein is CASSGRSGSHSYNEQFF. CDR3 coding DNA: TGTGCCAGCAGCGGCCGATCGGGGTCCCACTCCTACAATGAGCAGTTCTTC. Based on the CDR3 plus reference TRBV9 and TRBJ2-1, the full variable domain is DSGVTQTPKHLITATGQRVTLRCSPRSGDLSVYWYQQSLDQGLQFLIQYYNGEERAKGNILERFSAQQFPDLHSELNLSSLELGDSALYFCASSGRSGSHSYNEQFFGPGTRLTVL.

The gene calls are TRBV20-1 and TRBJ1-2, with a tentative D call TRBD1 (6 bases). Deletions cut 0 bases from V and 3 bases from J, with 20 bases between. The germline gives CDR1 DFQATT, CDR2 SNEGSKA (reference sequence). This CDR3 is 17 amino acids long. CDR3 sequence reads: CSARDLLLSRGDYGYTF. The DNA of the CDR3 is TGCAGTGCTAGAGATCTGTTGTTGAGCAGGGGTGACTATGGCTACACCTTC.

This clonotype was found a few times. The chain joins TRBV12-3 or TRBV12-4 to TRBJ2-2, with D tentatively TRBD1 (5 bases). This CDR3 has 14 amino acids. Deletions cut 6 bases from V and 4 bases from J, with 12 bases between. DNA of the CDR3: TGTGCCAGCAGGTCCAGGGTCCTCACCGGGGAGCTGTTTTTT. Translation gives CASRSRVLTGELFF.

This clonotype occurred a few times. V is TRBV5-6 and J is TRBJ2-5, with 7 bases identical to TRBD1. The CDR3 sequence is 12 residues long. Germline V lookup: CDR1 SGHDT, CDR2 YYEEEE. V dropped 4 bases and J dropped 5; count of bases not matched to a gene: 2. CDR3 DNA sequence: TGTGCCAGCAGCGGGACAGACGAGACCCAGTACTTC. Translating gives CASSGTDETQYF.

V is TRBV11-3 and J is TRBJ2-1; 10 bases are a match to TRBD2. V gave up 8 bases and J gave up 2 bases; unmatched junction bases: 9. Germline-derived CDR1 and CDR2 are SGHNT and YENEEA. The CDR3 extends over 16 amino acids. CDR3 DNA: TGTGCCAGCGGCGCAGCGGGGGGGCCTGCCTACAATGAGCAGTTCTTC. Amino acids: CASGAAGGPAYNEQFF.

This clonotype was counted between two and nine times. The rearrangement links TRBV5-1 to TRBJ2-1, with a tentative D call TRBD2 (6 bases). Deletions cut 4 bases from V and 7 bases from J, with 18 bases between. CDR3 length equals 15 residues. CDR1 is SGHRS, CDR2 YFSETQ, per germline. The CDR3 DNA follows: TGCGCCAGCAGCCGGGCGGGACCAGGAGAGAATGAGCAGTTCTTC. Encoded protein: CASSRAGPGENEQFF.